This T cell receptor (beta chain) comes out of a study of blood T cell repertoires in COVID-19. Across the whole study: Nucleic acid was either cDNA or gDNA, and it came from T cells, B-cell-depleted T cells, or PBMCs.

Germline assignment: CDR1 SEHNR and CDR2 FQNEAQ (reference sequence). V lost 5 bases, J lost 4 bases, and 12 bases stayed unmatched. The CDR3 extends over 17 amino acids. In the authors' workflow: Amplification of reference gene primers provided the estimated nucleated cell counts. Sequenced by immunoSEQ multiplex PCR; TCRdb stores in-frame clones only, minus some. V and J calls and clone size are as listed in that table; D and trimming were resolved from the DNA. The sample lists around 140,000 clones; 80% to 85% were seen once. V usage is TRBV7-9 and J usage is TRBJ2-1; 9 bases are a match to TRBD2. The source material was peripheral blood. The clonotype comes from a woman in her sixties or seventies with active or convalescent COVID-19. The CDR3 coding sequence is TGTGCCAGCAGCCTACTCTGGGGCGGGAGGGGGTACAATGAGCAGTTCTTC. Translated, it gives CASSLLWGGRGYNEQFF.